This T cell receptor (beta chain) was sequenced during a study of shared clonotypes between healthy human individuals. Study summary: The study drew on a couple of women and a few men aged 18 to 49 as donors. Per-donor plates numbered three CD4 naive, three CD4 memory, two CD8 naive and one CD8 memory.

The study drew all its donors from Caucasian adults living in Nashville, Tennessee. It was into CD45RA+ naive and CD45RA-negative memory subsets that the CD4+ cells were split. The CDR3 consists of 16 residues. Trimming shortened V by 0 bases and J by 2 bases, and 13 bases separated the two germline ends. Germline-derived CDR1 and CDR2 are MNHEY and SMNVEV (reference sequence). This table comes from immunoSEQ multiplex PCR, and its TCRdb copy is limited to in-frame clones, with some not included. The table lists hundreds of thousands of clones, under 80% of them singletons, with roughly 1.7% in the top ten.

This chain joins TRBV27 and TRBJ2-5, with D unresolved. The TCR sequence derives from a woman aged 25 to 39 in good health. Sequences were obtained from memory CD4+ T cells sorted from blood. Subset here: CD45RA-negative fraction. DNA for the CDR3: TGTGCCAGCAGTTTATCTCCCGGCACTTATCAAGAGACCCAGTACTTC. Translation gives CASSLSPGTYQETQYF.